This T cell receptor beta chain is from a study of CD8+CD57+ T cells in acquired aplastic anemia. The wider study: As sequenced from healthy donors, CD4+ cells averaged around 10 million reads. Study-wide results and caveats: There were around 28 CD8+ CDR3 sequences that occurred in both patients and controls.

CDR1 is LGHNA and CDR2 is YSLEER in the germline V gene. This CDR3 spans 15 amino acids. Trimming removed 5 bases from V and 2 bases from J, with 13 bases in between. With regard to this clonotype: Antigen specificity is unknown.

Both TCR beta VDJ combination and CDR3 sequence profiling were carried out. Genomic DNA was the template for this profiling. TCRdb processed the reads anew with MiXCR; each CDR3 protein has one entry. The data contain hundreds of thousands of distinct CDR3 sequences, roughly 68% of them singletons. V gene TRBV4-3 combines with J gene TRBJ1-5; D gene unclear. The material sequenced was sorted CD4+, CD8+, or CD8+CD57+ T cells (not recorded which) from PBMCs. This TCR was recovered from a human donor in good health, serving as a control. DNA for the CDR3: TGCGCCAGCAGCTTAAGGGAATGGGGCAATCAGCCCCAGCATTTT. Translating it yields CASSLREWGNQPQHF.